This paragraph reports one T cell receptor (beta chain). Its antigen is unknown. The assay was immunoSEQ multiplex PCR, and TCRdb's table has in-frame clones only and misses some. The sample includes more than 85,000 clones, approximately 84% of them seen just once. This entry comes from a study of T cell responses to AZD1222 COVID-19 vaccine. Trimming left V 2 bases short and J 0 bases short, with 8 bases between. Germline V CDR1 and CDR2: SGHAT, FQNNGV. The CDR3 has 15 amino acids. Findings of the study overall: All repertoire sampling was performed exclusively after the peak T cell response. Spike-specific TCR breadth and depth grew following two AZD1222 doses. The donor group comprised mostly white British people and more females; the analysis possibly underestimated clonal diversity. Just five or six AZD1222 recipients were seropositive at baseline.

This sequence originates from an adult who received the AZD1222 COVID-19 vaccine. The chain carries TRBV11-2 and TRBJ2-1; D perhaps matches TRBD2 (6 bases). The specimen was peripheral blood, collected 28 days after the second AZD1222 dose. The chain's CDR3 is CASSLFGSSYNEQFF. CDR3 DNA: TGTGCCAGCAGCTTATTCGGGAGCTCCTACAATGAGCAGTTCTTC.